The sequence of this T cell receptor beta chain was determined in a study of Ad26.COV2.S vaccination and SARS-CoV-2 variants. As for the study in general: Recipients of Ad26.COV2.S got it intramuscularly, once or twice 56 days apart.

Described treatment: over 15 received Ad26.COV2.S at low or high dose, single or two shots; roughly five received placebo; per-sample allocation not given. Specimens were obtained on day 63 following the first vaccine or placebo injection. V dropped 7 bases and J dropped 10 bases, with 22 bases sitting between them. Germline V gene lookup returns CDR1 SQVTM and CDR2 ANQGSEA. This CDR3 has 13 residues. Assay used: immunoSEQ multiplex PCR; TCRdb lists only in-frame clones, some missing. In the table there are fewer than 400,000 clones, about nine tenths of which are singletons. This clone was seen a single time. Antigen specificity is unknown. Study-wide results and caveats: Recipients of either vaccine or placebo displayed similar breadth of non-spike TCRs.

This material consisted of peripheral blood, taken in a trial of Ad26.COV2.S vaccine versus placebo. The TCR originated in a person aged 18-60 years who received the Ad26.COV2.S COVID-19 vaccine or a placebo. The V call is TRBV29-1, the J call TRBJ1-1; D remains ambiguous. The CDR3 loop is CSGKGVRSSGAFF. Here the CDR3 DNA reads TGCAGCGGGAAGGGCGTAAGGTCTTCGGGAGCTTTCTTT.